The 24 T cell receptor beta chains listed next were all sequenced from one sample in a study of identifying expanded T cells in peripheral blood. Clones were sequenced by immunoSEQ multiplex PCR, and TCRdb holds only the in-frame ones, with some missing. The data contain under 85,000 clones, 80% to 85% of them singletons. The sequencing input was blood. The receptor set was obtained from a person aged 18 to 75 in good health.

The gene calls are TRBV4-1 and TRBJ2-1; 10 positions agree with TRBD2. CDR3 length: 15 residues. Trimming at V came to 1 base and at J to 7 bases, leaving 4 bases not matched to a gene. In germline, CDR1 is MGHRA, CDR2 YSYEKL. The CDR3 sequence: CASSQVGLATNEQFF. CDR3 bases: TGCGCCAGCAGCCAAGTGGGACTAGCGACAAATGAGCAGTTCTTC.

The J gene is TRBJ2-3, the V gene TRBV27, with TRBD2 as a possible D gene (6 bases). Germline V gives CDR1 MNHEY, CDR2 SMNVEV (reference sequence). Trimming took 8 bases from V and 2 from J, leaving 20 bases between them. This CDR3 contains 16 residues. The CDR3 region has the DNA TGTGCCAGCCGTAATACACCGGGACTTTCCACAGATACGCAGTATTTT. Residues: CASRNTPGLSTDTQYF.

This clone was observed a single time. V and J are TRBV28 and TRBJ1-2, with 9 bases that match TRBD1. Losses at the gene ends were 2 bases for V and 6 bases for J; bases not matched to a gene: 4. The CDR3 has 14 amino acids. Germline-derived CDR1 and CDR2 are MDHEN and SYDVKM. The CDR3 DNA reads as TGTGCCAGCAGTTTAGACAGGGGGTGGCATGGCTACACCTTC. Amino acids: CASSLDRGWHGYTF.

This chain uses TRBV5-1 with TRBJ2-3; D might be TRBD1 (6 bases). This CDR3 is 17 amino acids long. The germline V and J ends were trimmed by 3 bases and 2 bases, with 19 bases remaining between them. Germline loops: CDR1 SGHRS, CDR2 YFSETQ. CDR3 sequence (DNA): TGCGCCAGCAGCTCACCTCGACAGGTACTCTCCACAGATACGCAGTATTTT. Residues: CASSSPRQVLSTDTQYF.

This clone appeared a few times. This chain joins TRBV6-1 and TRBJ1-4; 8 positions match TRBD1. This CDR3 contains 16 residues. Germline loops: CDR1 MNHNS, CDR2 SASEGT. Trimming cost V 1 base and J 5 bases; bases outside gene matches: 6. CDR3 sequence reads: CASSEGQGIGNEKLFF. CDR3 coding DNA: TGTGCCAGCAGTGAAGGACAGGGGATAGGCAATGAAAAACTGTTTTTT.

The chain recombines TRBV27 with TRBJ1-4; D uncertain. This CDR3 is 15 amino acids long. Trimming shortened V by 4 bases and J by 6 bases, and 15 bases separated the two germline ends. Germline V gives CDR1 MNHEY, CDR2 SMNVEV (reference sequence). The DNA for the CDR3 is TGTGCCAGCAGTTCCTGGTCCCATCAGGATGAAAAACTGTTTTTT. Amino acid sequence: CASSSWSHQDEKLFF.

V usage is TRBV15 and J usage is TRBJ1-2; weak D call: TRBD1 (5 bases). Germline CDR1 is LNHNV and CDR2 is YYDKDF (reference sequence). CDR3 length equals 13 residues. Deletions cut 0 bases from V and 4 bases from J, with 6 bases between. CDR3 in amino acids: CATSRDGGYGYTF. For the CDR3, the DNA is TGTGCCACCAGCAGAGACGGGGGCTATGGCTACACCTTC.

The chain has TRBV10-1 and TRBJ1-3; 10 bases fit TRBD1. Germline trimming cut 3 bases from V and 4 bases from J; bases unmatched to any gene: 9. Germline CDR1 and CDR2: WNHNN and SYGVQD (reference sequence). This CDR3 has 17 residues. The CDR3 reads CASSEISLGQGGNTIYF. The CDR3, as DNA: TGCGCCAGCAGTGAAATTTCTCTGGGACAGGGGGGAAACACCATATATTTT.

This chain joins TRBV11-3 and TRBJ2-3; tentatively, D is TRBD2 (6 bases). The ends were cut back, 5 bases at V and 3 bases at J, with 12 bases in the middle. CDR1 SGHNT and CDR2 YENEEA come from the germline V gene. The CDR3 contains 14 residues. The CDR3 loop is CASSRRGGTDTQYF. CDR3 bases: TGTGCCAGCAGCCGGCGGGGCGGGACAGATACGCAGTATTTT.

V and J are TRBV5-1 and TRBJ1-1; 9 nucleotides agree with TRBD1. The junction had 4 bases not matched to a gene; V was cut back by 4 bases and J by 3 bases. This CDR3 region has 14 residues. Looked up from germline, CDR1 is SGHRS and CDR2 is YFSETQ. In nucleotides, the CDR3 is TGCGCCAGCAGCCTGACAGGGGGGGACACTGAAGCTTTCTTT. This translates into CASSLTGGDTEAFF. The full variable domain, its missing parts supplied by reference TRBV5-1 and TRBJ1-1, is KAGVTQTPRYLIKTRGQQVTLSCSPISGHRSVSWYQQTPGQGLQFLFEYFSETQRNKGNFPGRFSGRQFSNSRSEMNVSTLELGDSALYLCASSLTGGDTEAFFGQGTRLTVV.

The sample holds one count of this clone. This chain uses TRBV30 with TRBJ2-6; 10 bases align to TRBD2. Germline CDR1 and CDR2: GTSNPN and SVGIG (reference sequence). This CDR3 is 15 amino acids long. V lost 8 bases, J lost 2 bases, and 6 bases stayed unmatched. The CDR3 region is CARAGGSPGANVLTF. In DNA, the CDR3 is TGTGCCCGAGCGGGAGGGTCTCCTGGGGCCAACGTCCTGACTTTC. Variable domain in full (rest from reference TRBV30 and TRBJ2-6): SQTIHQWPATLVQPVGSPLSLECTVEGTSNPNLYWYRQAAGRGLQLLFYSVGIGQISSEVPQNLSASRPQDRQFILSSKKLLLSDSGFYLCARAGGSPGANVLTFGAGSRLTVL.

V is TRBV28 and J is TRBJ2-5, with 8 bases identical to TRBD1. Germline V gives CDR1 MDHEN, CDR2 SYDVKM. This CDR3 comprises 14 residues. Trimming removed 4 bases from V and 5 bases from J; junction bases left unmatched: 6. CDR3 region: CASSSPQGAETQYF. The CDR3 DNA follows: TGTGCCAGCAGTTCCCCTCAGGGGGCTGAGACCCAGTACTTC.

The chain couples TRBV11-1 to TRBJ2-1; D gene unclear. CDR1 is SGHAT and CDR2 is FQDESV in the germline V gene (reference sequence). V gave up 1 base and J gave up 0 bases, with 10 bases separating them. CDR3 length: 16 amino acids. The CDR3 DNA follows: TGTGCCAGCAGCTTAGGGTCCTTAAGCTCCTACAATGAGCAGTTCTTC. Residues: CASSLGSLSSYNEQFF.

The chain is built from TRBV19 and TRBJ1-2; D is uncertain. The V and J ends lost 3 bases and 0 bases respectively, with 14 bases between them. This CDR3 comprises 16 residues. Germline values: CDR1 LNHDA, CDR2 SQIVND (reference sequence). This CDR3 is CASSIESASANYGYTF. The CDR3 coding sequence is TGTGCCAGTAGTATTGAGTCCGCATCGGCTAACTATGGCTACACCTTC.

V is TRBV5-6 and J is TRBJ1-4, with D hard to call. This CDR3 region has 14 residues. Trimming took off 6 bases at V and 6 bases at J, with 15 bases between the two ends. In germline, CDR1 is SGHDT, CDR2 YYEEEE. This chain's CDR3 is CASTKTESYEKLFF. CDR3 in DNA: TGTGCCAGCACCAAAACAGAGTCCTATGAAAAACTGTTTTTT.

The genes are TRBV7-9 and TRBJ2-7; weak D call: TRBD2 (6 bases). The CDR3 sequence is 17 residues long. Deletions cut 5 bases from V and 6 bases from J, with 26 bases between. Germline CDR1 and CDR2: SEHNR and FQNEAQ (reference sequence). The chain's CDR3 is CASSEPNRQEGLIEQYF. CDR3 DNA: TGTGCCAGCAGCGAACCCAATCGTCAGGAGGGTCTCATCGAGCAGTACTTC.

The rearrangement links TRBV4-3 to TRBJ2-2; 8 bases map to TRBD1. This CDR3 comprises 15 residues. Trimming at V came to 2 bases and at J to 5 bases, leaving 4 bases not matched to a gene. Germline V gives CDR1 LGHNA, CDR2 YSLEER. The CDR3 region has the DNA TGCGCCAGCAGCCAAAAGGACAGGGAAACCGGGGAGCTGTTTTTT. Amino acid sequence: CASSQKDRETGELFF.

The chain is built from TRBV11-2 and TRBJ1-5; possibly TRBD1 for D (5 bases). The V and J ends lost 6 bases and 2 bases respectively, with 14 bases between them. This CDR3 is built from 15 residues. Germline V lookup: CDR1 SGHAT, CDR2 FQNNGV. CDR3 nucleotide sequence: TGTGCCAGCAGTCCCGGGACCCATGGCAATCAGCCCCAGCATTTT. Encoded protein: CASSPGTHGNQPQHF. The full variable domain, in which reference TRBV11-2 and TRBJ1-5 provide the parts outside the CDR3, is EAGVAQSPRYKIIEKRQSVAFWCNPISGHATLYWYQQILGQGPKLLIQFQNNGVVDDSQLPKDRFSAERLKGVDSTLKIQPAKLEDSAVYLCASSPGTHGNQPQHFGDGTRLSIL.

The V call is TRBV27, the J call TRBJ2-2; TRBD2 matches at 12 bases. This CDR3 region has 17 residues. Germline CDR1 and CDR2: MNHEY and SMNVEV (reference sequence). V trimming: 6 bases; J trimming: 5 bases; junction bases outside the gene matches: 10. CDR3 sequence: CASSPGLAGLWTGELFF. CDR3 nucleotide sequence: TGTGCCAGCAGCCCGGGACTAGCGGGTTTGTGGACCGGGGAGCTGTTTTTT.

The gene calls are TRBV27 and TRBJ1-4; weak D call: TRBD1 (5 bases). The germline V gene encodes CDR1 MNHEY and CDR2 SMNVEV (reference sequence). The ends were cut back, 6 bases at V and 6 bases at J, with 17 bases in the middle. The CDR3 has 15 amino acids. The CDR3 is CASSEGTVRHEKLFF. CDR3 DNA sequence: TGTGCCAGCAGCGAAGGGACGGTCCGCCATGAAAAACTGTTTTTT.

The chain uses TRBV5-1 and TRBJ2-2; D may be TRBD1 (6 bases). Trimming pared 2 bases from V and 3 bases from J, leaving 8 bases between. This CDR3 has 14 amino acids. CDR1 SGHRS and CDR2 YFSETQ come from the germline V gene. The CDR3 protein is CASSFGQYTGELFF. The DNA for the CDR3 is TGCGCCAGCAGCTTTGGACAGTACACCGGGGAGCTGTTTTTT. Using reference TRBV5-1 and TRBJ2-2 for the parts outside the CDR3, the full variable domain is KAGVTQTPRYLIKTRGQQVTLSCSPISGHRSVSWYQQTPGQGLQFLFEYFSETQRNKGNFPGRFSGRQFSNSRSEMNVSTLELGDSALYLCASSFGQYTGELFFGEGSRLTVL.

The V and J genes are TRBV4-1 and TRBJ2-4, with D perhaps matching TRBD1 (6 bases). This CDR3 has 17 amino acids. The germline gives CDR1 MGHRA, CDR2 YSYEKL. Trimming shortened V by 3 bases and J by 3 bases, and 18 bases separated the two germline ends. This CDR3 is CASSHTFAGAGKNIQYF. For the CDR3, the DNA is TGCGCCAGCAGCCACACCTTTGCAGGGGCAGGCAAAAACATTCAGTACTTC.

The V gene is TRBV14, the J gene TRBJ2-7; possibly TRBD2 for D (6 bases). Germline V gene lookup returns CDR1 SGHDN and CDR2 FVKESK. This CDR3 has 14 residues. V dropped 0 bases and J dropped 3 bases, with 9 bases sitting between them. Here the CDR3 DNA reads TGTGCCAGCAGCCAAGAAAGGGACTGCTACGAGCAGTACTTC. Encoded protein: CASSQERDCYEQYF.

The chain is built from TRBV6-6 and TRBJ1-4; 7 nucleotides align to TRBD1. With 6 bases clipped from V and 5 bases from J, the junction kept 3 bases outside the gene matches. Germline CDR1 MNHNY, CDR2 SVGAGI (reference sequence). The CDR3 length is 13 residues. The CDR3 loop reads CASSQTGNEKLFF. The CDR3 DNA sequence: TGTGCCAGCAGCCAGACAGGGAATGAAAAACTGTTTTTT.